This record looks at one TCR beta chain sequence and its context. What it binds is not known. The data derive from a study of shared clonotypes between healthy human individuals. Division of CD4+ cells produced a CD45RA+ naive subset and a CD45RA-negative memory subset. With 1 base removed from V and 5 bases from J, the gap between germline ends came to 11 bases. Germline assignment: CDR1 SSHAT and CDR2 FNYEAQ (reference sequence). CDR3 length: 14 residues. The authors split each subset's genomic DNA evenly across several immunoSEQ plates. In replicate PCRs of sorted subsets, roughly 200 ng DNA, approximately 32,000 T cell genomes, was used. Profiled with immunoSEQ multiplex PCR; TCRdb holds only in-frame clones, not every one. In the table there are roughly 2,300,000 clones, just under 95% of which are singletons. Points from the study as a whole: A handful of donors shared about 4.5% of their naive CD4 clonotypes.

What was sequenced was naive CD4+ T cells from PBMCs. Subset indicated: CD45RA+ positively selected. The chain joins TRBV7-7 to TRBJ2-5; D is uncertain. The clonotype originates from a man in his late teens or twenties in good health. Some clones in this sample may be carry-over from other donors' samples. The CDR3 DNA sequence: TGTGCCAGCAGCTTAGTTGGTACTCTGGAGACCCAGTACTTC. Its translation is CASSLVGTLETQYF.